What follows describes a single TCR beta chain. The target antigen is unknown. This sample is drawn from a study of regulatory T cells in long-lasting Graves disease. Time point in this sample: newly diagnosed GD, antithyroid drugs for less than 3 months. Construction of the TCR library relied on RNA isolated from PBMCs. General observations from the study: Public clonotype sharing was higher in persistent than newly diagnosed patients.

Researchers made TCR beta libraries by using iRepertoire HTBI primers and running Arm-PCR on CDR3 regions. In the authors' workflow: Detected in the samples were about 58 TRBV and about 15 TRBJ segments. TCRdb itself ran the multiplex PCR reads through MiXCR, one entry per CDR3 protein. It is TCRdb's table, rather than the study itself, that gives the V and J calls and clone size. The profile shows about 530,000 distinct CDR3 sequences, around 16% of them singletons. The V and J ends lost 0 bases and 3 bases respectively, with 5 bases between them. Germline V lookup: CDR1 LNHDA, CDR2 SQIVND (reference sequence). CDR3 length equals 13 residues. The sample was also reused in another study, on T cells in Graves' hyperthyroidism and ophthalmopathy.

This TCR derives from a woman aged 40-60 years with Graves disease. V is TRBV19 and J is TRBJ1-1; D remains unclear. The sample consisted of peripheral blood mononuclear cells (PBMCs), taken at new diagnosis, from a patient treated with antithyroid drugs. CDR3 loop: CASSIDVYTEAFF. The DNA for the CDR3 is TGTGCCAGTAGTATAGATGTGTACACTGAAGCTTTCTTT. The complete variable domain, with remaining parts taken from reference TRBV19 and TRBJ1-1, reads DGGITQSPKYLFRKEGQNVTLSCEQNLNHDAMYWYRQDPGQGLRLIYYSQIVNDFQKGDIAEGYSVSREKKESFPLTVTSAQKNPTAFYLCASSIDVYTEAFFGQGTRLTVV.